This note documents a single TCR beta chain sequence. It lacks a known antigen. Base qualities are not at hand, and no much larger clone is one base apart. The same CDR3 arises from other DNA sequences in this sample as well. The CDR3 goes from the cysteine to the phenylalanine over 12 residues. The only DNA kept is the CDR3, 36 bases in frame from the first base. V is shortened by 3 bases, J by 5 bases, and the region joining them spans 7 bases. This sample was included in a study of blood T cell repertoires in COVID-19 (dated by TCRdb to the early 2020s). The study in broad terms: Collaborator samples came from the United States, Italy and Spain and covered acute and convalescent phases of COVID-19. The prospective study material was composed of cDNA or gDNA derived from T cells, B-cell-depleted T cells, or PBMCs. Subjects who had been exposed to COVID-19, were actively infected with it, or had recovered from it provided the deeply sampled blood TCRbeta repertoires that made up the dataset. The repertoires were released in a freely available public database intended as a resource for research on the immune response to SARS-CoV-2. The samples were drawn from two sources: the first 160 participants of the ongoing ImmuneRACE study, and approximately 1,300 subjects contributed by 6 global collaborators. A de-identified subject ID, COVID-19 status, age in years and sex were almost always included in the sample metadata. HLA class I and class II types, where available, came from metadata supplied by the sample provider rather than from assay-based typing. Findings and caveats that apply to the study as a whole: How much clinical and demographic metadata was included differed by source and by participant, and the metadata was provided uncurated.

Collaborating institutions collected whole blood in K2EDTA tubes following their own protocols. For TCRbeta analysis, collaborator samples were shipped as frozen whole blood, as isolated PBMCs, or as DNA extracted from either sample type. The immunoSEQ Assay, a bias-controlled multiplex PCR, was used to amplify TCRbeta CDR3 regions from genomic DNA. The study's processing was this. The number of nucleated cells in each sample was estimated by amplification of reference gene primers within the assay. Sequence reads were collapsed and filtered to measure the absolute abundance of every unique TCRbeta CDR3 rearrangement. For each sample, productive Simpson clonality was calculated as the square root of Simpson's diversity index across productive rearrangements. TCRdb's version of the immuneACCESS table is confined to in-frame rearrangements and falls short of the full clone set. An unresolved V gene accounts for under half of the shortfall where checked; the remainder is of unknown origin. V and J calls and clone size are given by that table; D and trimming were obtained from the DNA. This sample gives 370,000 or so clones in total; around 84% of them show up just once. The ten largest clones add up to 0.85% to 1.3% of the sample.

The chain couples TRBV12-3 or TRBV12-4 to TRBJ1-2, with no confidently assigned D gene. The receptor's source is a human donor with acute or convalescent COVID-19. The donor label of this sample is uncertain. Sequenced: peripheral blood. The CDR3 loop reads CASSFSGYGYTF. The sequence in DNA is TGTGCCAGCAGTTTTTCAGGTTATGGCTACACCTTC.